Presented here are 27 T cell receptor beta chains from one specimen sequenced in a study of cytomegalovirus exposure and HLA in healthy donors. In the PCR, 60 Vbeta and 13 Jbeta primers were used. Some clones are missing from TCRdb's copy, which holds only in-frame ones; the method was immunoSEQ multiplex PCR. The sample lists some 180,000 clones, 75% to 90% occurring once. Sample: PBMCs. All receptors come from a boy aged 2-9 years in good health and CMV-seronegative.

The gene calls are TRBV5-6 and TRBJ1-1; D remains unclear. The CDR3 spans 14 residues. Trimming removed 4 bases at V and 2 bases at J, with 12 bases between. From germline, CDR1 is SGHDT and CDR2 YYEEEE. CDR3 nucleotides: TGTGCCAGCAGCCCAGTTATGGTCAACACTGAAGCTTTCTTT. Amino acid sequence: CASSPVMVNTEAFF.

V usage is TRBV14 and J usage is TRBJ2-5; 9 bases are a match to TRBD1. Germline CDR1 and CDR2: SGHDN and FVKESK. With V trimmed by 2 bases and J by 0 bases, 7 bases remained unmatched. This CDR3 has 17 residues. This CDR3 reads CASSQQTGTGYQETQYF. The DNA of the CDR3 is TGTGCCAGCAGCCAACAAACCGGGACAGGGTACCAAGAGACCCAGTACTTC.

The chain has TRBV5-1 and TRBJ2-7, with TRBD2 matching 10 bases. V lost 2 bases, J lost 7 bases, and 9 bases stayed unmatched. Germline CDR1 is SGHRS and CDR2 is YFSETQ. The CDR3 totals 15 residues. The CDR3 loop reads CASSLTSGVGREQYF. The DNA of the CDR3 is TGCGCCAGCAGCTTAACTAGCGGGGTAGGTCGAGAGCAGTACTTC.

The chain is built from TRBV19 and TRBJ2-3, with 14 bases that match TRBD2. Trimming removed 0 bases from V and 3 bases from J; junction bases left unmatched: 8. CDR1 and CDR2 (germline): LNHDA, SQIVND (reference sequence). The CDR3 contains 19 residues. The CDR3 DNA is TGTGCCAGTAGTATAGACCGATCCGGGACTAGCGGGAGAACAGATACGCAGTATTTT. It translates to CASSIDRSGTSGRTDTQYF. Together with reference TRBV19 and TRBJ2-3, the CDR3 gives the full variable domain: DGGITQSPKYLFRKEGQNVTLSCEQNLNHDAMYWYRQDPGQGLRLIYYSQIVNDFQKGDIAEGYSVSREKKESFPLTVTSAQKNPTAFYLCASSIDRSGTSGRTDTQYFGPGTRLTVL.

The rearrangement links TRBV11-2 to TRBJ2-4, with D hard to call. The germline gives CDR1 SGHAT, CDR2 FQNNGV. The ends were cut back, 1 base at V and 3 bases at J, with 4 bases in the middle. The CDR3 has 13 residues. CDR3 sequence (DNA): TGTGCCAGCAGCTTAGGAGGCAAAAACATTCAGTACTTC. This codes for CASSLGGKNIQYF.

This clone was detected once. The chain combines TRBV30 with TRBJ2-3, with 14 bases matching TRBD2. The CDR3 totals 16 residues. Trimming cost V 3 bases and J 2 bases; bases outside gene matches: 4. Looked up from germline, CDR1 is GTSNPN and CDR2 is SVGIG (reference sequence). The CDR3 DNA sequence: TGTGCCTGGAGCGGGACTAGCGGGAGCATCACAGATACGCAGTATTTT. This translates into CAWSGTSGSITDTQYF.

This clone has just a few counts. The chain employs TRBV10-3 and TRBJ1-2; 7 bases are shared with TRBD1. CDR1 is ENHRY, CDR2 SYGVKD, per germline. V trimming: 4 bases; J trimming: 8 bases; junction bases outside the gene matches: 10. The CDR3 is 14 residues long. The CDR3: CAISGNDRARGYTF. The CDR3, as DNA: TGTGCCATCAGTGGGAACGACAGGGCAAGAGGCTACACCTTC.

The CDR3 loop is CASSRGTGDYEQYF. The CDR3 DNA is TGCGCCAGCAGCCGAGGGACAGGGGATTACGAGCAGTACTTC. V gene TRBV4-1 combines with J gene TRBJ2-5; 10 nucleotides line up with TRBD1. The J call may be wrong; the DNA end is better matched by TRBJ2-7. CDR3 length equals 14 residues. The germline V gene has CDR1 MGHRA and CDR2 YSYEKL.

The chain has TRBV2 and TRBJ2-5; TRBD2 agrees at 7 bases. Trimming removed 7 bases from V and 4 bases from J; junction bases left unmatched: 18. The germline gives CDR1 SNHLY, CDR2 FYNNEI. CDR3 length equals 17 residues. The CDR3 DNA is TGTGCCAGCACTGGGGCGGGGGTAATCGGGTTCGGAGAGACCCAGTACTTC. Its translation is CASTGAGVIGFGETQYF.

The chain couples TRBV28 to TRBJ2-5; 8 bases agree with TRBD2. V dropped 5 bases and J dropped 5; count of bases not matched to a gene: 16. The CDR3 extends over 17 amino acids. Looked up from germline, CDR1 is MDHEN and CDR2 is SYDVKM. CDR3: CASSPSGGSSAAETQYF. The CDR3 DNA is TGTGCCAGCAGTCCCTCGGGGGGGAGTTCGGCGGCCGAGACCCAGTACTTC.

This clone was counted between two and nine times. The chain links TRBV6-5 to TRBJ2-3; no definite D call. Germline V gene data show CDR1 as MNHEY and CDR2 as SVGAGI. The CDR3 totals 14 residues. V lost 4 bases to trimming and J lost 5 bases, with 13 bases between them. The DNA of the CDR3 is TGTGCCAGCAGTTTAAACAGAATAGGAGATACGCAGTATTTT. Amino acid sequence: CASSLNRIGDTQYF.

The chain joins TRBV30 to TRBJ2-7; TRBD2 is a possible D gene (5 bases). In germline, CDR1 is GTSNPN, CDR2 SVGIG (reference sequence). The CDR3 length is 11 residues. V shed 8 bases and J shed 5 bases, with 13 bases lying between them. The CDR3: CATDASHEQYF. CDR3 coding DNA: TGTGCCACCGATGCTAGCCACGAGCAGTACTTC.

For this clone: One end of the junction varies from germline; a read error may be responsible. Distinct nucleotide sequences in the sample also encode this CDR3. V is TRBV19 and J is TRBJ1-1, with D tentatively TRBD1 (6 bases). Germline CDR1 is LNHDA and CDR2 is SQIVND (reference sequence). There are 16 residues in the CDR3. The CDR3 DNA reads TGTGCCAGTATCCCCGACAGGTTTTTTTTGTACACCGAAGCTTTCTTT. It yields the protein CASIPDRFFLYTEAFF.

J is TRBJ1-5 and V is TRBV5-1; 9 bases align to TRBD1. The CDR3 is 13 residues long. V lost 5 bases, J lost 5 bases, and 2 bases stayed unmatched. Per germline, CDR1 SGHRS and CDR2 YFSETQ. The CDR3 loop reads CASSRTGDQPQHF. The CDR3 DNA sequence: TGCGCCAGCAGTCGGACAGGGGATCAGCCCCAGCATTTT.

The chain recombines TRBV10-3 with TRBJ2-2; 8 bases match TRBD1. Unmatched junction bases numbered 7, after V lost 1 base and J lost 3 bases. Per the germline V gene, CDR1 is ENHRY and CDR2 is SYGVKD. The CDR3 runs to 17 residues. CDR3 DNA: TGTGCCATCAGTGAGTTCGGACAGGGTCCTGACACCGGGGAGCTGTTTTTT. Its translation is CAISEFGQGPDTGELFF.

The chain recombines TRBV28 with TRBJ1-4; TRBD1 might be the D (5 bases). With 3 bases removed from V and 8 bases from J, the gap between germline ends came to 13 bases. Per germline, CDR1 MDHEN and CDR2 SYDVKM. The CDR3 extends over 14 amino acids. CDR3 amino acids: CASSFGQGGEKLFF. The CDR3 nucleotides read TGTGCCAGCAGTTTTGGGCAGGGAGGAGAAAAACTGTTTTTT.

In this sample, this clone turned up once. CDR3 DNA sequence: TGTGCCAGCAGCGCCGCCGGGACAGGGGACTACGAGCAGTACTTC. Protein: CASSAAGTGDYEQYF. J is TRBJ2-7 and V is TRBV9, with TRBD1 identical over 10 bases. The CDR3 runs 15 residues. The germline CDR1 and CDR2 sequences are SGDLS and YYNGEE. The V segment lost 3 bases and the J segment 3 bases; nucleotides outside the gene matches: 6.

V usage is TRBV27 and J usage is TRBJ2-7; D not certain. Germline V lookup: CDR1 MNHEY, CDR2 SMNVEV (reference sequence). The length of the CDR3 is 13 residues. Trimming took off 5 bases at V and 2 bases at J, with 10 bases between the two ends. The CDR3 bases are TGTGCCAGCAGTCAGAACAGAACCTACGAGCAGTACTTC. Its protein is CASSQNRTYEQYF.

J is TRBJ2-5 and V is TRBV6-1; TRBD2 matches at 16 bases. Judging by the DNA end, TRBJ2-7 fits better; the J call may be wrong. CDR1 is MNHNS and CDR2 is SASEGT in the germline V gene. This CDR3 comprises 17 residues. CDR3 sequence (DNA): TGTGCCAGCAGTGATCAGGGACTAGCGGGAGGGCCCTACGAGCAGTACTTC. This sequence encodes CASSDQGLAGGPYEQYF.

The rearrangement joins TRBV7-2 to TRBJ1-1; tentative D call: TRBD1 (5 bases). The ends were cut back, 6 bases at V and 4 bases at J, with 12 bases in the middle. The CDR3 is 13 amino acids. Looked up from germline, CDR1 is SGHTA and CDR2 is FQGNSA. The CDR3 DNA reads as TGTGCCAGCAGGGAGGGGTTTGGCACTGAAGCTTTCTTT. It encodes CASREGFGTEAFF.

The genes are TRBV4-1 and TRBJ2-7; 7 nucleotides agree with TRBD1. Germline assignment: CDR1 MGHRA and CDR2 YSYEKL. The CDR3 runs to 13 residues. J was trimmed by 7 bases and V by 4 bases; bases with no gene match: 7. The CDR3 DNA follows: TGCGCCAGCAGCCCGTGGACAGGACGGGAGCAGTACTTC. Translation gives CASSPWTGREQYF.

This clone was detected once. The V gene is TRBV30, the J gene TRBJ1-1, with 11 bases matching TRBD1. CDR3 length: 14 residues. V shed 4 bases and J 4 bases; nucleotides not matched to a gene: 5. The germline V gene has CDR1 GTSNPN and CDR2 SVGIG (reference sequence). As DNA, the CDR3 is TGTGCCTGGAAAAAAGGACAGGGGGCCACTGAAGCTTTCTTT. Protein: CAWKKGQGATEAFF.

The chain carries TRBV7-2 and TRBJ2-7, with TRBD2 matching 10 bases. The CDR3 extends over 15 amino acids. V lost 3 bases and J lost 3; bases outside the gene matches: 5. Germline V gives CDR1 SGHTA, CDR2 FQGNSA. The chain's CDR3 is CASSLGASGSYEQYF. Written as DNA, the CDR3 is TGTGCCAGCAGCTTGGGGGCTAGCGGGAGCTACGAGCAGTACTTC.

V gene TRBV27 combines with J gene TRBJ2-7; 11 positions agree with TRBD1. CDR3 length: 14 amino acids. Germline lookup yields CDR1 MNHEY and CDR2 SMNVEV (reference sequence). Losses at the gene ends were 10 bases for V and 2 bases for J; bases not matched to a gene: 7. As DNA, the CDR3 is TGTGCCACAGGAGGGACAGGGGGGACCTACGAGCAGTACTTC. The encoded protein is CATGGTGGTYEQYF.

This clone has a single count. This sequence joins TRBV9 and TRBJ1-6, with a possible D match to TRBD1 (6 bases). This CDR3 is built from 13 residues. Germline lookup yields CDR1 SGDLS and CDR2 YYNGEE. V was cut by 0 bases and J by 12 bases, with 10 bases left in between. The DNA for the CDR3 is TGTGCCAGCAGCGTAGTAGGGGGGGTACCCCTCCACTTT. Translation: CASSVVGGVPLHF.

The genes are TRBV18 and TRBJ2-1; TRBD1 matches 9 bases. The length of the CDR3 is 16 residues. V shed 0 bases, J shed 7 bases, and the junction held 7 bases outside the gene matches. Germline V gene sequence: CDR1 KGHSH, CDR2 LQKENI. This CDR3 is CASSPPWDRELNEQFF. The CDR3 DNA sequence: TGTGCCAGCTCACCACCTTGGGACAGGGAGTTGAATGAGCAGTTCTTC.

The genes are TRBV14 and TRBJ2-7; 8 nucleotides align to TRBD2. Germline V gives CDR1 SGHDN, CDR2 FVKESK. V shed 4 bases and J 0 bases; nucleotides not matched to a gene: 5. The CDR3 covers 15 residues. In nucleotides, the CDR3 is TGTGCCAGCAGCCTAACTAGCGGTCCCTCCTACGAGCAGTACTTC. Protein product: CASSLTSGPSYEQYF.